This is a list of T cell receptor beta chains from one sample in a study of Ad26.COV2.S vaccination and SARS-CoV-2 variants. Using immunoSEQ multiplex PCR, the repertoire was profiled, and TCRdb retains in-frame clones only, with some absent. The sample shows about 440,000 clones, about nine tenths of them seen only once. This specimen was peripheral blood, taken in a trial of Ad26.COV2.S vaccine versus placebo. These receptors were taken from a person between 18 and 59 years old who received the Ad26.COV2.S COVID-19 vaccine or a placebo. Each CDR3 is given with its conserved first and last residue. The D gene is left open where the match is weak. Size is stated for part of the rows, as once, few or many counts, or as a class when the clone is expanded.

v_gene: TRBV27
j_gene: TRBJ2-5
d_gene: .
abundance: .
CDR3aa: CASSLSGEETQYF
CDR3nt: TGTGCCAGCAGTTTATCGGGTGAAGAGACCCAGTACTTC

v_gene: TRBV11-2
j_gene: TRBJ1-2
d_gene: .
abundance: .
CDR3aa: CASSLTADSSRRYGYTF
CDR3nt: TGTGCCAGCAGCTTAACCGCAGACAGTTCTAGGCGCTATGGCTACACCTTC

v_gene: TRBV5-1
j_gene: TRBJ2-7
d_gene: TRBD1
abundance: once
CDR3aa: CASSTGTGGAEQYF
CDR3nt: TGCGCCAGCAGCACAGGGACAGGGGGCGCCGAGCAGTACTTC

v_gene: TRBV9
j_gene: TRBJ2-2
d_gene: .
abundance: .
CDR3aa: CASSTPRGGISTGELFF
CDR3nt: TGTGCCAGCAGCACCCCCAGGGGGGGGATTAGCACCGGGGAGCTGTTTTTT

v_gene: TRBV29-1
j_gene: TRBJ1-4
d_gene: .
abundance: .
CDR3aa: CSVEALARLEKLFF
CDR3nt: TGCAGCGTTGAAGCCCTCGCGAGGTTGGAAAAACTGTTTTTT

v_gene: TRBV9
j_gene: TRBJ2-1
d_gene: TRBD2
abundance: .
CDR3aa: CASSGIAGKSSYNEQFF
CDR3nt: TGTGCCAGCAGCGGTATAGCGGGAAAGAGCTCCTACAATGAGCAGTTCTTC

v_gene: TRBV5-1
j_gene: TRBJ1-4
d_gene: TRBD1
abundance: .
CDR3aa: CASSLGNVGGQVFTTNEKLFF
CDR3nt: TGCGCCAGCAGCTTGGGCAATGTGGGGGGACAGGTGTTTACAACTAATGAAAAACTGTTTTTT

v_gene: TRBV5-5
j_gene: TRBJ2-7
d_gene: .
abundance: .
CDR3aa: CASSLTIAVGVEQYF
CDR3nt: TGTGCCAGCAGTCTGACCATTGCGGTCGGTGTCGAGCAGTACTTC

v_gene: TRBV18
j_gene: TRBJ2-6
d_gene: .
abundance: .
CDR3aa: CASSPTEARANVLTF
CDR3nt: TGTGCCAGCTCACCTACTGAGGCCCGGGCCAACGTCCTGACTTTC

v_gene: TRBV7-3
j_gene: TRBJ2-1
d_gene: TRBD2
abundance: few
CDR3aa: CASSSVTSGSNEQFF
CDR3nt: TGTGCCAGCAGCTCAGTGACTAGCGGGAGCAATGAGCAGTTCTTC

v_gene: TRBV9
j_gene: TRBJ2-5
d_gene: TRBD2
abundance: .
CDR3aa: CASSNDRDYPQETQYF
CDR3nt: TGTGCCAGCAGCAATGACCGGGACTACCCTCAAGAGACCCAGTACTTC

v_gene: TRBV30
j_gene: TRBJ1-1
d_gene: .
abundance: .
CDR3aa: CAWGRTAAFF
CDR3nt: TGTGCCTGGGGCCGGACGGCGGCTTTCTTT

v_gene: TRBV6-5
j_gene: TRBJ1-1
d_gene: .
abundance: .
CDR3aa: CASSYVPVNTEAFF
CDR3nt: TGTGCCAGCAGTTATGTCCCAGTGAACACTGAAGCTTTCTTT

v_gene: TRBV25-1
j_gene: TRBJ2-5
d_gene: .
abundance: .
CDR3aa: CASRVGVTETQYF
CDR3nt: TGTGCCAGCCGCGTCGGGGTAACGGAGACCCAGTACTTC

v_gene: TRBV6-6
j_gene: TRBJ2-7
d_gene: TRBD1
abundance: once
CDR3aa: CASSRPGTGFVEQYF
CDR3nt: TGTGCCAGCAGCCGACCAGGGACAGGGTTTGTCGAGCAGTACTTC

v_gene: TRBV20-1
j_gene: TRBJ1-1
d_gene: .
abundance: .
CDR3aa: CSASFFGDTEAFF
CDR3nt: TGCAGTGCTAGTTTTTTCGGCGACACTGAAGCTTTCTTT

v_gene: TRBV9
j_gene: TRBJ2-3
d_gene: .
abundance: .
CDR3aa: CASSVAAASTDTQYF
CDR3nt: TGTGCCAGCAGCGTAGCGGCAGCTAGCACAGATACGCAGTATTTT

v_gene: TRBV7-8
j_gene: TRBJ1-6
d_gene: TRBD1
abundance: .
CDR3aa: CASSLGGQNSPLHF
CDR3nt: TGTGCCAGCAGCTTAGGGGGACAGAATTCACCCCTCCACTTT

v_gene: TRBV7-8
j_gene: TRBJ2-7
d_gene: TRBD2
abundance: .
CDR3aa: CASSFPPGTSSHEQYF
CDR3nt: TGTGCCAGCAGCTTTCCTCCCGGGACTAGTTCCCACGAGCAGTACTTC

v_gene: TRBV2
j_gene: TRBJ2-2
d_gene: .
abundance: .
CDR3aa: CASSLVGEGEALFF
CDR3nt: TGTGCCAGCTCCCTAGTAGGGGAAGGGGAAGCGTTGTTTTTT

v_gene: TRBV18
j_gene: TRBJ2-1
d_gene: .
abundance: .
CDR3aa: CASSATGYEQFF
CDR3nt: TGTGCCAGCTCAGCTACGGGGTACGAGCAGTTCTTC

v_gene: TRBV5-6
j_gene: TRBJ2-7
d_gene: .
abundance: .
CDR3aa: CASSLGFDTYSYEQYF
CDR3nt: TGTGCCAGCAGCTTGGGTTTTGACACCTATTCCTACGAGCAGTACTTC

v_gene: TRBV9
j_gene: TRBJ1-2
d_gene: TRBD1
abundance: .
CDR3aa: CASSGNRGGYTF
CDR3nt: TGTGCCAGCAGCGGAAACAGGGGCGGCTACACCTTC

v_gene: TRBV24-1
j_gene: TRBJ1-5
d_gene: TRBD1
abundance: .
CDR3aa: CATSDSEDGLGTGLQPQHF
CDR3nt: TGTGCCACCAGTGATTCGGAAGATGGGCTCGGGACAGGTCTCCAGCCCCAGCATTTT

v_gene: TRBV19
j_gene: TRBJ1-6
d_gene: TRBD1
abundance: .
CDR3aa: CATKDRGLDNSPLHF
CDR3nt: TGTGCCACGAAGGACAGGGGGCTAGATAATTCACCCCTCCACTTT

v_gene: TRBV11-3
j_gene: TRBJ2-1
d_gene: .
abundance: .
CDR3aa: CASSFSGNEQFF
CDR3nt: TGTGCCAGCAGCTTCTCAGGCAATGAGCAGTTCTTC

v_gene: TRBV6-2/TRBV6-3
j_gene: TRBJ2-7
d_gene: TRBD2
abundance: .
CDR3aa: CASSYFGGSSYEQYF
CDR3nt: TGTGCCAGCAGTTACTTTGGCGGGAGCTCCTACGAGCAGTACTTC

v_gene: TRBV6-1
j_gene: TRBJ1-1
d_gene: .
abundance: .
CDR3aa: CASSEYRGMGGEAFF
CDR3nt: TGTGCCAGCAGTGAATATAGGGGTATGGGCGGTGAAGCTTTCTTT

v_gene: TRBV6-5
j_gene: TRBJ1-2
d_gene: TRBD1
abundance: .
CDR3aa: CASSYSDRGYGYTF
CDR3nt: TGTGCCAGCAGTTACTCAGACAGGGGGTATGGCTACACCTTC

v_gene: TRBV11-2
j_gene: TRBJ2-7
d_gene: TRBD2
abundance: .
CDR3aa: CASSLGHAGDSYEQYF
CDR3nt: TGTGCCAGCAGCTTAGGTCATGCGGGAGACTCCTACGAGCAGTACTTC

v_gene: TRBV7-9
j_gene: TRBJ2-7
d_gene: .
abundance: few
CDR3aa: CASSLVGPGRAGLEQYF
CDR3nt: TGTGCCAGCAGCTTAGTGGGCCCAGGGCGTGCAGGACTGGAGCAGTACTTC

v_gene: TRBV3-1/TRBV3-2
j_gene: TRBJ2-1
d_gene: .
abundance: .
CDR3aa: CASSQASRTVQGEQFF
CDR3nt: TGTGCCAGCAGCCAAGCAAGTAGGACAGTCCAGGGGGAGCAGTTCTTC

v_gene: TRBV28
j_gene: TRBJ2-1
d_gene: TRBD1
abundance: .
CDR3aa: CASRPQTGTGVDNEQFF
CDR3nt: TGTGCCAGCAGACCTCAAACCGGGACAGGGGTGGACAATGAGCAGTTCTTC

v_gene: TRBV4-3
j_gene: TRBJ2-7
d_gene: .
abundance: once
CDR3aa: CASSPSYERASYEQYF
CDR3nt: TGCGCCAGCAGCCCCTCTTACGAGCGGGCTTCCTACGAGCAGTACTTC

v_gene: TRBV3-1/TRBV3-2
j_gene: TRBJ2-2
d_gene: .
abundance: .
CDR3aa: CASSPRVSGTGELFF
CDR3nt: TGTGCCAGCAGCCCGAGGGTGTCTGGCACCGGGGAGCTGTTTTTT

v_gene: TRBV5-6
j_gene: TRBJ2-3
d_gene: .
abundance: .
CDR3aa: CASSLGGRSTDTQYF
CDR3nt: TGTGCCAGCAGCTTGGGGGGACGGAGCACAGATACGCAGTATTTT

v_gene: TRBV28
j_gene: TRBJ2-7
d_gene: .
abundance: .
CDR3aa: CASSSTTYEQYF
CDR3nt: TGTGCCAGCAGTTCCACTACCTACGAGCAGTACTTC

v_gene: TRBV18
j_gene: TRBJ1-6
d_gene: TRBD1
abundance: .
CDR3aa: CASSPPGQGAPLHF
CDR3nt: TGTGCCAGCTCACCACCAGGACAGGGGGCACCCCTCCACTTT

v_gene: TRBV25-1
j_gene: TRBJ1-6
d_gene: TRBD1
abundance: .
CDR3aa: CASSARDRGRSPLHF
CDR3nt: TGTGCCAGCAGTGCCCGGGACAGGGGGCGATCACCCCTCCACTTT

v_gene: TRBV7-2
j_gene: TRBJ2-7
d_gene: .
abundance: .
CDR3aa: CASSLSTGNEASYEQYF
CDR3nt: TGTGCCAGCAGCTTATCCACAGGGAATGAGGCCTCCTACGAGCAGTACTTC

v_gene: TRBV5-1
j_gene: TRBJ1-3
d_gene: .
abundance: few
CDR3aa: CASSPEGWISGNTIYF
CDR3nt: TGCGCCAGCAGCCCCGAGGGATGGATCTCTGGAAACACCATATATTTT

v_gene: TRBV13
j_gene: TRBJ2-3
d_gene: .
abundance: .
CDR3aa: CASSFLSDTQYF
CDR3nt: TGTGCCAGCAGCTTTCTGTCAGATACGCAGTATTTT

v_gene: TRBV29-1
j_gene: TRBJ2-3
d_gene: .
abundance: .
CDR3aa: CSLRGGHPSYTQYF
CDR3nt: TGCAGCCTCAGGGGGGGACACCCATCCTATACGCAGTATTTT

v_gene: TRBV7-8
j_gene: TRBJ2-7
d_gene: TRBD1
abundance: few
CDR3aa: CASSIQGEFTYEQYF
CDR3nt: TGTGCCAGCAGCATACAGGGGGAGTTCACCTACGAGCAGTACTTC

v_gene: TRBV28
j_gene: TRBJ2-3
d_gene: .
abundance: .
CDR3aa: CASSLIDAGRVTDTQYF
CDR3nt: TGTGCCAGCAGTTTGATCGACGCAGGGCGAGTCACAGATACGCAGTATTTT

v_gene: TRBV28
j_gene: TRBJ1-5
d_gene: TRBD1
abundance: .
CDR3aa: CASSPRQGNQPQHF
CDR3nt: TGTGCCAGCAGTCCCAGACAGGGTAATCAGCCCCAGCATTTT

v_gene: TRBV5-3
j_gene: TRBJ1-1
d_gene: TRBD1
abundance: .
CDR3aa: CARSFSRDRGEGPDTEAFF
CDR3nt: TGTGCCAGAAGCTTTTCCCGGGACAGGGGAGAGGGGCCGGACACTGAAGCTTTCTTT

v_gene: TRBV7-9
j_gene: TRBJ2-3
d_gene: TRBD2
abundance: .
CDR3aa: CASSPGLADTDTQYF
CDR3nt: TGTGCCAGCAGCCCAGGACTAGCGGACACAGATACGCAGTATTTT

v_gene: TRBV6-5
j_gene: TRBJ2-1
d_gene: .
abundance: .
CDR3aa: CASRQGLSYEQFF
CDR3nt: TGTGCCAGCAGGCAGGGATTATCATATGAGCAGTTCTTC

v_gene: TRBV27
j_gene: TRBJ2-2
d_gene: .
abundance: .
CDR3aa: CASSLSGVGGPNTGELFF
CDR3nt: TGTGCCAGCAGTTTATCGGGCGTGGGGGGACCGAACACCGGGGAGCTGTTTTTT

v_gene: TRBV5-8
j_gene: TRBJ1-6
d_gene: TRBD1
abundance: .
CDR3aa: CASSTGQGNSPLHF
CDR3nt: TGTGCCAGCAGCACCGGACAGGGGAATTCACCCCTCCACTTT

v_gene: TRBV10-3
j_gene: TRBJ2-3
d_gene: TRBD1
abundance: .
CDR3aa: CAISRGRGGTDTQYF
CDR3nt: TGTGCCATCAGCAGGGGGCGAGGAGGCACAGATACGCAGTATTTT